This TCR beta chain was documented in a study of blood T cell repertoires in COVID-19. Overall study: The study drew acute and convalescent COVID-19 samples from the United States, Italy and Spain.

Trimming removed 0 bases from V and 3 bases from J; junction bases left unmatched: 9. The CDR3 is 17 residues long. Germline V lookup: CDR1 LGHNA, CDR2 YNFKEQ. Under the authors' procedure: Amplification of reference gene primers provided the estimated nucleated cell counts. Only in-frame clones appear in the TCRdb table, and some are missing; sequencing was by immunoSEQ multiplex PCR. V, J and clone size reflect that table, while D and trimming were determined from the DNA. The sample shows tens of thousands of clones, almost 85% of them seen only once. Sequencing was performed on peripheral blood. This receptor was obtained from a woman of 80 years or more with acute or convalescent COVID-19. The chain carries TRBV4-2 and TRBJ2-7, with 9 bases fitting TRBD2. CDR3 bases: TGTGCCAGCAGCCAAGATAGTCGCGGGAGGGCCTTCTACGAGCAGTACTTC. Translated, it gives CASSQDSRGRAFYEQYF.